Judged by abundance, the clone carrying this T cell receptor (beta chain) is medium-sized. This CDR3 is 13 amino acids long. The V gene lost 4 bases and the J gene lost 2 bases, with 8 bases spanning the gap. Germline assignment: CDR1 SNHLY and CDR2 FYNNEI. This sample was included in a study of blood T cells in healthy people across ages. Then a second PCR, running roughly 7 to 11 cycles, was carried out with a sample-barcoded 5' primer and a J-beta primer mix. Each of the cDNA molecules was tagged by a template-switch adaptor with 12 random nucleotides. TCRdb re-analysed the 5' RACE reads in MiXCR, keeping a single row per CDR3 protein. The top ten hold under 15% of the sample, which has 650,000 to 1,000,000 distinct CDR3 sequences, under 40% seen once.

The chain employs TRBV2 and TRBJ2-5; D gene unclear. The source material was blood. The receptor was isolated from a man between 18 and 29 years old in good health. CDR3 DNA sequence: TGTGCCAGCAGTGTCTCTAGGCAAGAGACCCAGTACTTC. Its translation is CASSVSRQETQYF.